A single sample gave rise to the 31 T cell receptor beta chains below, sequenced in a study of T cell repertoires in cytomegalovirus infection. The antigens of these receptors remain unknown. TCRdb reanalysed the reads using MiXCR and keeps one entry per CDR3 protein. The sample carries hundreds of thousands of distinct CDR3 sequences, about 42% recorded once. Sequenced here: cultured PBMCs, sampled from culture after CMV antigen stimulation. These receptors all stem from a human donor in good health (CMV status not recorded). Some clones in this sample may be carry-over from other donors' samples.

The chain has TRBV10-3 and TRBJ2-3; 8 bases agree with TRBD2. The CDR3 loop spans 16 amino acids. Germline CDR1 reads ENHRY; CDR2 reads SYGVKD. V dropped 6 bases and J dropped 3; count of bases not matched to a gene: 11. The CDR3 nucleotides are TGTGCCATCAGGAACGACGTAGCGGGAATAACAGATACGCAGTATTTT. Translating gives CAIRNDVAGITDTQYF.

The J gene is TRBJ2-3, the V gene TRBV27, with 10 bases identical to TRBD2. CDR3 length equals 15 residues. V was pared by 2 bases and J by 9 bases, with 8 bases of the junction left unmatched. Germline V gene sequence: CDR1 MNHEY, CDR2 SMNVEV (reference sequence). The CDR3 coding sequence is TGTGCCAGCAGTTTAGGTGGACTAGCGGCACCCACGCAGTATTTT. It translates to CASSLGGLAAPTQYF.

The chain uses TRBV12-3 or TRBV12-4 and TRBJ2-5, with no clear D. The length of the CDR3 is 14 residues. V lost 5 bases to trimming and J lost 4 bases, with 14 bases between them. The CDR3 spells CASSTREPGETQYF. CDR3 in DNA: TGTGCCAGCAGTACGAGAGAGCCAGGAGAGACCCAGTACTTC.

In its sample, this clonotype was seen a few times. The chain combines TRBV29-1 with TRBJ2-7; D is possibly TRBD1 or TRBD2 (6 bases each). CDR3 size: 11 residues. The germline gives CDR1 SQVTM, CDR2 ANQGSEA. V lost 7 bases, J lost 3 bases, and 10 bases lay in between. The CDR3 DNA reads TGCAGCGGGGGGGCGGACTACGAGCAGTACTTC. This translates into CSGGADYEQYF.

J is TRBJ1-3 and V is TRBV5-4, with D uncertain. V was pared by 0 bases and J by 0 bases, with 13 bases between. CDR3 length: 17 residues. Germline-derived CDR1 and CDR2 are SGHNT and YYREEE (reference sequence). The CDR3 sequence: CASSLEEEDVSGNTIYF. The CDR3 coding sequence is TGTGCCAGCAGCTTGGAGGAAGAGGACGTCTCTGGAAACACCATATATTTT.

This chain joins TRBV2 and TRBJ2-5; D may be TRBD1 or TRBD2 (6 bases each). The CDR3 has 13 residues. V was cut by 3 bases and J by 4 bases, with 9 bases left in between. CDR1 is SNHLY and CDR2 is FYNNEI in the germline V gene. This CDR3 is CASSDEGGETQYF. The CDR3 DNA follows: TGTGCCAGCAGTGACGAGGGGGGAGAGACCCAGTACTTC.

The CDR3 DNA follows: TGTGCCAGCAGCTTAGAGGGGGGGGAGCAGTACTTC. It encodes CASSLEGGEQYF. The V gene is TRBV7-9, the J gene TRBJ2-7; a possible D gene is TRBD2 (7 bases). Germline values: CDR1 SEHNR, CDR2 FQNEAQ (reference sequence). The CDR3 extends over 12 amino acids. V was pared by 1 base and J by 7 bases, with 8 bases between. Looking up the rest from reference TRBV7-9 and TRBJ2-7 gives the full variable domain: DTGVSQNPRHKITKRGQNVTFRCDPISEHNRLYWYRQTLGQGPEFLTYFQNEAQLEKSRLLSDRFSAERPKGSFSTLEIQRTEQGDSAMYLCASSLEGGEQYFGPGTRLTVT.

The V call is TRBV20-1, the J call TRBJ2-5; either TRBD1 or TRBD2 may supply D (5 bases each). This CDR3 has 14 residues. Trimming shortened V by 4 bases and J by 4 bases, and 16 bases separated the two germline ends. In germline, CDR1 is DFQATT, CDR2 SNEGSKA (reference sequence). CDR3 coding DNA: TGCAGTGCTAATAGGCCCCCGAGGGGAGAGACCCAGTACTTC. It yields the protein CSANRPPRGETQYF.

V and J are TRBV7-2 and TRBJ1-5; D may be TRBD1 (5 bases). CDR3 length: 15 amino acids. Germline V CDR1 and CDR2: SGHTA, FQGNSA. V dropped 2 bases and J dropped 6 bases, with 14 bases sitting between them. The CDR3 bases are TGTGCCAGCAGCTTATCTGGGGGGGTTGGTCAGCCCCAGCATTTT. Translating gives CASSLSGGVGQPQHF.

This chain connects TRBV20-1 to TRBJ2-1; D is perhaps TRBD2 (7 bases). The CDR3 loop spans 19 amino acids. CDR1 and CDR2 (germline): DFQATT, SNEGSKA (reference sequence). Between the trimmed V and J ends, which lost 3 bases and 4 bases, there was a span of 28 bases. CDR3: CSARRGGPKTHGVYNEQFF. In DNA, the CDR3 is TGCAGTGCTAGGAGGGGGGGACCCAAGACTCATGGGGTATACAATGAGCAGTTCTTC.

The chain joins TRBV19 to TRBJ2-6; D is unclear. The CDR3 extends over 14 amino acids. V gave up 2 bases and J gave up 3 bases, with 5 bases separating them. Germline V gives CDR1 LNHDA, CDR2 SQIVND (reference sequence). CDR3 region: CASSILGGANVLTF. The CDR3, as DNA: TGTGCCAGTAGTATACTTGGTGGGGCCAACGTCCTGACTTTC.

The gene calls are TRBV20-1 and TRBJ2-2, with D possibly TRBD2 on 6 matching bases. V lost 3 bases and J lost 0, with 26 bases in between. The CDR3 runs to 20 residues. Germline-derived CDR1 and CDR2 are DFQATT and SNEGSKA (reference sequence). This chain's CDR3 is CSASPTAGLSKTANTGELFF. In DNA form, the CDR3 reads TGCAGTGCTAGCCCCACGGCGGGACTTTCGAAGACAGCGAACACCGGGGAGCTGTTTTTT.

A few counts support this clonotype. The chain uses TRBV20-1 and TRBJ2-5, with D possibly matching TRBD1 (7 bases). V was pared by 5 bases and J by 9 bases, with 16 bases between. The CDR3 runs to 12 residues. Germline V gene sequence: CDR1 DFQATT, CDR2 SNEGSKA (reference sequence). This CDR3 is CSAPRQGGAQYF. The CDR3 DNA sequence: TGCAGTGCTCCGCGACAGGGAGGAGCCCAGTACTTC.

This clonotype was seen a handful of times. The gene calls are TRBV14 and TRBJ1-1; D gene ambiguous. The V gene's germline CDR1 is SGHDN and CDR2 FVKESK. The CDR3 has 13 amino acids. Between the trimmed V and J ends, which lost 4 bases and 1 base, there was a span of 7 bases. This chain's CDR3 is CASSPYRNTEAFF. CDR3 sequence (DNA): TGTGCCAGCAGCCCTTACAGGAACACTGAAGCTTTCTTT.

This clonotype was recorded a few times. This chain uses TRBV11-2 with TRBJ2-2; 10 nucleotides align to TRBD1. The CDR3 consists of 16 residues. Germline CDR1 and CDR2: SGHAT and FQNNGV. V dropped 4 bases and J dropped 0; count of bases not matched to a gene: 2. CDR3 sequence reads: CASSWGQGPNTGELFF. Written as DNA, the CDR3 is TGTGCCAGCAGCTGGGGACAGGGGCCGAACACCGGGGAGCTGTTTTTT.

This clonotype has just a few counts. The CDR3 nucleotides are TGTGCCAGCAGTTACTCGGCTAGCGGGCAGAATGAGCAGTTCTTC. This gives the protein CASSYSASGQNEQFF. The V gene is TRBV6-6, the J gene TRBJ2-1; 8 bases line up with TRBD2. This CDR3 is 15 amino acids long. Germline CDR1 and CDR2: MNHNY and SVGAGI (reference sequence). V was clipped by 0 bases and J by 7 bases; unmatched bases: 5.

V is TRBV20-1 and J is TRBJ2-1; 12 bases match TRBD2. V was pared by 0 bases and J by 3 bases, with 9 bases of the junction left unmatched. The CDR3 consists of 18 residues. Germline CDR1 is DFQATT and CDR2 is SNEGSKA (reference sequence). CDR3 in amino acids: CSARDAQGLAGRYNEQFF. The CDR3 DNA sequence: TGCAGTGCTAGAGACGCACAGGGACTAGCGGGCCGCTACAATGAGCAGTTCTTC.

The V call is TRBV7-2, the J call TRBJ2-1, with D tentatively TRBD2 (6 bases). This CDR3 is built from 17 residues. The germline V gene encodes CDR1 SGHTA and CDR2 FQGNSA. Trimming stripped 8 bases from V and 0 bases from J, with 20 bases between. The chain's CDR3 is CASGEAWAPYSYNEQFF. In DNA form, the CDR3 reads TGTGCCAGCGGGGAGGCTTGGGCTCCCTACTCCTACAATGAGCAGTTCTTC.

This clonotype was observed a handful of times. The rearrangement uses TRBV7-2 and TRBJ1-1; D is perhaps TRBD1 (5 bases). There are 13 residues in the CDR3. Trimming left V 3 bases short and J 11 bases short, with 16 bases between. CDR1 and CDR2 (germline): SGHTA, FQGNSA. The CDR3 loop reads CASSLSGSYTAFF. The CDR3 DNA is TGTGCCAGCAGCTTGTCAGGGTCATACACGGCTTTCTTT.

This clonotype came up a few times. The chain couples TRBV6-5 to TRBJ2-3; no definite D call. This CDR3 comprises 12 residues. The V gene lost 4 bases and the J gene lost 9 bases, with 11 bases spanning the gap. CDR1 is MNHEY and CDR2 is SVGAGI in the germline V gene. The CDR3 spells CASSSPDLTQYF. In DNA, the CDR3 is TGTGCCAGCAGTTCCCCCGATTTGACGCAGTATTTT.

The gene calls are TRBV7-6 and TRBJ2-6, with a weak D call TRBD1 (5 bases). CDR3 size: 18 residues. The V gene's germline CDR1 is SGHVS and CDR2 FNYEAQ. Trimming shortened V by 7 bases and J by 0 bases, and 19 bases separated the two germline ends. CDR3 sequence reads: CASTLSRWGDSGANVLTF. In DNA form, the CDR3 reads TGTGCCAGCACTCTTTCTCGGTGGGGCGACTCTGGGGCCAACGTCCTGACTTTC.

This clonotype has only a few counts. The chain uses TRBV7-2 and TRBJ2-5; no firm D call. The CDR3 has 14 amino acids. The germline CDR1 and CDR2 sequences are SGHTA and FQGNSA. Deletions cut 3 bases from V and 2 bases from J, with 10 bases between. The CDR3 reads CASSFALNQETQYF. In nucleotides, the CDR3 is TGTGCCAGCAGCTTTGCGCTCAATCAAGAGACCCAGTACTTC.

The chain employs TRBV7-8 and TRBJ2-1; the match to TRBD1 covers 10 bases. Germline V gene data show CDR1 as SGHVS and CDR2 as FQNEAQ. This CDR3 has 16 amino acids. Germline trimming cut 0 bases from V and 8 bases from J; bases unmatched to any gene: 7. The CDR3 DNA reads as TGTGCCAGCAGCTTAGCGGAGACAGGGGGCGATTATGAGCAGTTCTTC. It encodes CASSLAETGGDYEQFF.

V and J are TRBV7-2 and TRBJ1-3; D not certain. Trimming left V 3 bases short and J 4 bases short, with 10 bases between. This CDR3 is built from 14 residues. The germline gives CDR1 SGHTA, CDR2 FQGNSA. DNA of the CDR3: TGTGCCAGCAGCTTGGGCAGCGTCGGAAACACCATATATTTT. This sequence encodes CASSLGSVGNTIYF.

The table lists this clonotype with a few counts. This sequence joins TRBV7-9 and TRBJ2-6, with 8 bases aligning to TRBD1. V dropped 6 bases and J dropped 6; count of bases not matched to a gene: 19. The germline gives CDR1 SEHNR, CDR2 FQNEAQ (reference sequence). The CDR3 totals 19 residues. The DNA for the CDR3 is TGTGCCAGCAGGCCCCCCGGGACAGGTCGCTCTCTCGAGGCCAACGTCCTGACTTTC. Translation gives CASRPPGTGRSLEANVLTF.

This clonotype was observed a few times. The chain uses TRBV7-6 and TRBJ2-1; D possibly corresponds to TRBD2 (6 bases). CDR3 length equals 16 residues. Trimming took off 4 bases at V and 0 bases at J, with 13 bases between the two ends. Looked up from germline, CDR1 is SGHVS and CDR2 is FNYEAQ. CDR3 DNA sequence: TGTGCCAGCAGCTCCCTGGGGCGGGGCTCCTACAATGAGCAGTTCTTC. Translated: CASSSLGRGSYNEQFF.

The chain recombines TRBV7-2 with TRBJ2-5, with D tentatively TRBD2 (5 bases). The germline V gene has CDR1 SGHTA and CDR2 FQGNSA. The CDR3 is 14 amino acids. Deletions cut 4 bases from V and 5 bases from J, with 14 bases between. CDR3 DNA sequence: TGTGCCAGCAGCTCCCTTTGGGAGTTGGAGACCCAGTACTTC. Protein sequence: CASSSLWELETQYF.

This clonotype was counted a few times. The chain joins TRBV6-2 or TRBV6-3 to TRBJ2-7; TRBD2 aligns across 8 bases. V lost 4 bases and J lost 0; bases outside the gene matches: 2. This CDR3 has 14 residues. Germline CDR1 reads MNHEY; CDR2 reads SVGEGT. The CDR3 region has the DNA TGTGCCAGCAGTTGGGGGACTAGCTCCTACGAGCAGTACTTC. Encoded protein: CASSWGTSSYEQYF.

The rearrangement links TRBV19 to TRBJ2-3; D is undetermined. Germline values: CDR1 LNHDA, CDR2 SQIVND (reference sequence). This CDR3 comprises 12 residues. Trimming removed 9 bases at V and 6 bases at J, with 13 bases between. The CDR3 loop reads CASSANGDTQYF. For the CDR3, the DNA is TGTGCCAGCTCGGCGAATGGGGATACGCAGTATTTT.

V gene TRBV19 combines with J gene TRBJ2-4; D gene ambiguous. Trimming removed 0 bases at V and 8 bases at J, with 11 bases between. In germline, CDR1 is LNHDA, CDR2 SQIVND (reference sequence). CDR3 size: 14 residues. The DNA for the CDR3 is TGTGCCAGTAGTATAGAGGCTAGTAACGACATTCAGTACTTC. Translation gives CASSIEASNDIQYF.

The CDR3 here is CASSYPTGSYEQYF. DNA for the CDR3: TGTGCCAGCAGTTACCCGACAGGGAGCTACGAGCAGTACTTC. The chain has TRBV6-2 or TRBV6-3 and TRBJ2-7, with 7 positions matching TRBD1. The CDR3 runs 14 residues. V dropped 2 bases and J dropped 3; count of bases not matched to a gene: 4. Per germline, CDR1 MNHEY and CDR2 SVGEGT.